This TCR beta chain was recovered during a study of shared clonotypes between healthy human individuals. Background on the study: Aged between 18 and 49, the donors were a couple of women and a few men.

The method was immunoSEQ multiplex PCR; TCRdb's version includes in-frame clones alone and lacks a portion of them. The sample holds about 2.4 million clones, roughly 93% seen once. The CDR3 runs to 16 residues. V lost 2 bases, J lost 5 bases, and 16 bases lay in between. Germline CDR1 MNHEY, CDR2 SMNVEV (reference sequence). The study separated CD4+ cells into CD45RA+ naive and CD45RA-negative memory subsets. The receptor was isolated from a man younger than 35 in good health. Some clones in this sample may be carry-over from other donors' samples. The sequencing input was naive CD4+ T cells from PBMCs. The subset denotes: CD45RA+ positively selected. The chain employs TRBV27 and TRBJ1-5, with D hard to call. The CDR3 protein is CASSLLAGGLDQPQHF. CDR3 DNA sequence: TGTGCCAGCAGTTTACTGGCAGGCGGCCTAGATCAGCCCCAGCATTTT.